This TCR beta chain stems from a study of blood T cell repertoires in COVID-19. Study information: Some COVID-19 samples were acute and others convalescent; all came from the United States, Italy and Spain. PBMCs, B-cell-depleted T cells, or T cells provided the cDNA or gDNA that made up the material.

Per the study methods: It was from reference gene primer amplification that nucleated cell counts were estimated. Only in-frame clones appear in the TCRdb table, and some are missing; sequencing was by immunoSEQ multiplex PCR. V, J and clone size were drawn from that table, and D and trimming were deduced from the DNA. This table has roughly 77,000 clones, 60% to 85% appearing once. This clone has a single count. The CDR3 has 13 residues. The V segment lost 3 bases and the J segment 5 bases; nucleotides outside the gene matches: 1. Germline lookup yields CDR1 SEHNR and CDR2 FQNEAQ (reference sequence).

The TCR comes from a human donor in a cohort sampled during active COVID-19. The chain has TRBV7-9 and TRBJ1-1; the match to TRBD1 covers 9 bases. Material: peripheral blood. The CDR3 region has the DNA TGTGCCAGCAGCTTCGGACAGGGGACTGAAGCTTTCTTT. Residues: CASSFGQGTEAFF.